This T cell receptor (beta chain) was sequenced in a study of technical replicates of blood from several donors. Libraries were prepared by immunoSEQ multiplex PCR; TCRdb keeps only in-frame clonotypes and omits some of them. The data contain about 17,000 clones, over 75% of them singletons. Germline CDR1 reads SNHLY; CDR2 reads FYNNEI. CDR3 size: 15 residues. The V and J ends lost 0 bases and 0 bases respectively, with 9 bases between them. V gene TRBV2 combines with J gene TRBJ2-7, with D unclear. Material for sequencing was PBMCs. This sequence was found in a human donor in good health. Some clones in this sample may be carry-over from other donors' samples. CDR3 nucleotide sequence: TGTGCCAGCAGTGAAGCCACAGCTCTCTCCTACGAGCAGTACTTC. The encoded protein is CASSEATALSYEQYF.